Below, one TCR beta chain is given with its context. Its antigen is as yet unknown. The sample is drawn from a study of identical twins. TCRdb reprocessed the 5' RACE reads with MiXCR, giving one entry per CDR3 protein. Counted here are about 1.7 million distinct CDR3 sequences, around a third occurring once; the ten biggest clones make up 0.25% to 0.3%. The study's findings and limits: With abundant cord blood beta clonotypes, insertions were fewer; memory repertoires showed no such pattern.

V was trimmed by 5 bases and J by 0 bases, leaving 13 bases between them. CDR3 length equals 15 residues. Germline lookup yields CDR1 SEHNR and CDR2 FQNEAQ (reference sequence). The sequence was collected from a newborn girl in good health. Sequencing input: cord blood. The V gene is TRBV7-9, the J gene TRBJ1-1, with a weak D call TRBD1 (6 bases). CDR3 loop: CASSTRDIMNTEAFF. CDR3 coding DNA: TGTGCCAGCAGCACCCGGGACATAATGAACACTGAAGCTTTCTTT. Drawing the rest from reference TRBV7-9 and TRBJ1-1, the complete variable domain is DTGVSQNPRHKITKRGQNVTFRCDPISEHNRLYWYRQTLGQGPEFLTYFQNEAQLEKSRLLSDRFSAERPKGSFSTLEIQRTEQGDSAMYLCASSTRDIMNTEAFFGQGTRLTVV.